The 2 T cell receptor beta chains presented below share a single source sample, sequenced in a study of blood T cells in healthy people across ages. Combining a sample-barcoded 5' primer with a J-beta primer mix, a second PCR ran for about 6 to 12 cycles. TCRdb used MiXCR to reprocess the 5' RACE reads, holding one entry per CDR3 protein. The sample records around 870,000 distinct CDR3 sequences, 29% being singletons. The material sequenced was blood. The receptor set was obtained from a woman of 80 years or more in good health.

The sample holds many counts of this clonotype. This sequence joins TRBV12-3 or TRBV12-4 and TRBJ2-1; D might be TRBD2 (6 bases). The CDR3 runs to 15 residues. V gave up 5 bases and J gave up 3 bases, with 14 bases separating them. The CDR3 sequence: CASSIGGTIYNEQFF. The DNA of the CDR3 is TGTGCCAGCAGTATCGGGGGAACAATCTACAATGAGCAGTTCTTC.

This clonotype was seen at least ten times. The chain recombines TRBV7-7 with TRBJ2-5, with D perhaps TRBD2 (5 bases). The CDR3 consists of 14 residues. Germline loops: CDR1 SSHAT, CDR2 FNYEAQ (reference sequence). V was pared by 0 bases and J by 5 bases, with 10 bases between. The CDR3 region has the DNA TGTGCCAGCAGCTTAGCACTAGACGGGGAGACCCAGTACTTC. It codes for CASSLALDGETQYF.